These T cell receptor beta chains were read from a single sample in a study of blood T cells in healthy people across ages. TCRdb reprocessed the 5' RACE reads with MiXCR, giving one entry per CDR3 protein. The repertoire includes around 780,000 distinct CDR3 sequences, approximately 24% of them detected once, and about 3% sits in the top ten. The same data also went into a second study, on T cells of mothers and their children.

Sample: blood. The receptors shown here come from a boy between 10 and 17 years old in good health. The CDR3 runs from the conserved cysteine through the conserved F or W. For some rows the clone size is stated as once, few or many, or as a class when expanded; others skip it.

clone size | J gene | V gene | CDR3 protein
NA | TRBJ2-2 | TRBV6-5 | CASSYGSPGGELSF
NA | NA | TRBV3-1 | CASSEDRETYNEQFF
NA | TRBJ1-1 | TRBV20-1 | CSARGSRARTEAFF
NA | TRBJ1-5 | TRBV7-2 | CASSRFSNQPQHF
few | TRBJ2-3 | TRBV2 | CASRAGITDTQYF
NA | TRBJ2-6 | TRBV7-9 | CASSPGQGKSGANVLTF
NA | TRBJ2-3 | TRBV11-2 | CASSPVGGITDTQYF
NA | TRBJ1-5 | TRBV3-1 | CASSRQGLNQPQHF
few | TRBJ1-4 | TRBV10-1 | CASSPGTGRKLFF
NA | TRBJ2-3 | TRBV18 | CASSPNDRATDTQYF
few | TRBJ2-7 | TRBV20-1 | CSARDGDTGSYEQYF
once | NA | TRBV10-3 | CAISDLQGASNEQFF
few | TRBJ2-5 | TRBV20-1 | CSATLMYQETQYF
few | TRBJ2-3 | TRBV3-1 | CASSPTWTSGGDTQYF
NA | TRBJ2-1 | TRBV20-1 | CSARGLNKAMSFF
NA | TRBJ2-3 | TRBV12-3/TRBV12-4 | CASSYLAPGGGGYTDTQYF
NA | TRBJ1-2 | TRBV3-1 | CASSQGGRGAYTF
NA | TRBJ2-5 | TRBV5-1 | CASSANYQQYF
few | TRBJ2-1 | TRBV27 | CASSLGGGREQFF
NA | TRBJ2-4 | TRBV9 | CASSPRRTGAKNIQYF
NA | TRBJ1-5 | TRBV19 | CASLGTVNQPQHF
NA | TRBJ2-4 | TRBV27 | CASSLRPRFDIQYF
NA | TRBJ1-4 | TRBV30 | CAWSVGSNNEKLFF
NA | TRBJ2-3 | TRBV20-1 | CSAPPGGAGTDTQYF
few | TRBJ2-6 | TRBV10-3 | CAISEMGQSSGANVLTF
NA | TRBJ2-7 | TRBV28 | CASSPAVSFYEQYF
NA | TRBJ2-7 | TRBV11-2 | CASSLGTSGGFSYERYF
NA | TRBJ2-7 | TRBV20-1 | CSASLVQGEQYF
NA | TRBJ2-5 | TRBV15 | CATSRDRMETQYF
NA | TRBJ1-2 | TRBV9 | CASSARTGANYGYTF
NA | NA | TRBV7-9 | CASSATGGPSSYEQYF
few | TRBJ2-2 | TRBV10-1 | CASSESGFVGELFF